Given below is one T cell receptor beta chain in context. This sample is part of a study of blood T cell repertoires in COVID-19. Study-wide context: Acute-phase and convalescent COVID-19 samples originated in the United States, Italy and Spain. The analysed material was cDNA or gDNA that came from T cells, B-cell-depleted T cells, or PBMCs.

The length of the CDR3 is 16 residues. V gave up 1 base and J gave up 3 bases; unmatched junction bases: 3. The germline V gene encodes CDR1 MGHRA and CDR2 YSYEKL. Under the authors' procedure: Amplification of reference gene primers provided the estimated nucleated cell counts. TCRdb keeps only in-frame clones here, not all; method: immunoSEQ multiplex PCR. V and J calls and clone size are as listed in that table; D and trimming were resolved from the DNA. The sample gives about 73,000 clones, 65% to 85% of which show up once; about 5% is in the top ten. The sample taken for sequencing was peripheral blood. The sequence was obtained from a man aged 45-60 years with active COVID-19. The J gene is TRBJ2-2, the V gene TRBV4-1, with 9 bases lining up with TRBD1. CDR3 amino acids: CASSQGRDRDTGELFF. The CDR3 coding sequence is TGCGCCAGCAGCCAAGGCCGGGACAGGGACACCGGGGAGCTGTTTTTT.